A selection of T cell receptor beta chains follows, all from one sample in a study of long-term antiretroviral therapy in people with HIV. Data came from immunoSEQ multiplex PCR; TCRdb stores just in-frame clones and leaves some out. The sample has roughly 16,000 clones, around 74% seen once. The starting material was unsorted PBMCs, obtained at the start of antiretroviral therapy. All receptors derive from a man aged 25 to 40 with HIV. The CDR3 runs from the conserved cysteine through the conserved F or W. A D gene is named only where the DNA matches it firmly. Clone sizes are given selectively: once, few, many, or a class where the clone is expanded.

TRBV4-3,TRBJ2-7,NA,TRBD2,CASSPGPRGETFLYEQYF,TGCGCCAGCAGCCCCGGACCCCGGGGGGAGACCTTTTTGTACGAGCAGTACTTC
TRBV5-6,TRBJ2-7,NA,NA,CASSTYYEQYF,TGTGCCAGCAGCACTTACTACGAGCAGTACTTC
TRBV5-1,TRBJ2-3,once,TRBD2,CASSLAYSGGGTDTQYF,TGCGCCAGCAGCTTGGCCTATAGCGGGGGGGGCACAGATACGCAGTATTTT
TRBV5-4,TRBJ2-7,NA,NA,CASSLGQSYEQYF,TGTGCCAGCAGCTTGGGGCAGTCCTACGAGCAGTACTTC
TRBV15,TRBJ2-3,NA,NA,CATSRAGFRDTQYF,TGTGCCACCAGCAGAGCGGGGTTCAGGGATACGCAGTATTTT
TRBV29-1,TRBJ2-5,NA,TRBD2,CSVRQKLAGGPSRETQYF,TGCAGCGTTCGTCAGAAACTAGCGGGGGGGCCCAGTCGAGAGACCCAGTACTTC
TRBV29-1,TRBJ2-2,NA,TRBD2,CSVAGTSGSKVRAGELFF,TGCAGCGTTGCCGGGACTAGCGGGAGTAAGGTTAGAGCCGGGGAGCTGTTTTTT
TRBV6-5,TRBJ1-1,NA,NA,CASSYAAGPTEAFF,TGTGCCAGCAGTTACGCGGCGGGGCCCACTGAAGCTTTCTTT
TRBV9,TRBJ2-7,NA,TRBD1,CASSVGTGLSYEQYF,TGTGCCAGCAGCGTCGGGACAGGGCTCTCCTACGAGCAGTACTTC
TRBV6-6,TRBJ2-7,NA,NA,CASSLLKFYEQYF,TGTGCCAGCAGCCTCCTTAAATTCTACGAGCAGTACTTC
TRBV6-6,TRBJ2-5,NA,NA,CASSYRGETQYF,TGTGCCAGCAGTTACAGGGGAGAGACCCAGTACTTC
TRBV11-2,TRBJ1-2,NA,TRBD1,CASSLTGAGYGYTF,TGTGCCAGCAGCTTAACAGGGGCCGGCTATGGCTACACCTTC
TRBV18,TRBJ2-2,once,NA,CASSPSTGELFF,TGTGCCAGCTCACCATCTACCGGGGAGCTGTTTTTT
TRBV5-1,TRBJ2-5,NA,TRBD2,CASSLGEGSETQYF,TGCGCCAGCAGCTTGGGGGAGGGATCGGAGACCCAGTACTTC
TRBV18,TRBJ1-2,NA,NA,CASSPPGHYGYTF,TGTGCCAGCTCACCGCCGGGACACTATGGCTACACCTTC
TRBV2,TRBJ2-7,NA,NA,CASSDVGADYEQYF,TGTGCCAGCAGTGATGTAGGGGCGGACTACGAGCAGTACTTC
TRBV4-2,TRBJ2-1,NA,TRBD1,CASTKGQGGYNEQFF,TGTGCCAGCACTAAAGGACAGGGTGGGTACAATGAGCAGTTCTTC